The T cell receptor (beta chain) under discussion was sequenced for a study of T cells in Graves' hyperthyroidism and ophthalmopathy. Whole-study results and caveats: Among thyroid clonotypes expanded above 0.001, most also appeared in blood.

Authors of the study amplified TCR beta CDR3 regions from RNA transcripts. The HTBI set primed first-round TCR CDR3 RT-PCR. TCRdb reprocessed the multiplex PCR reads with MiXCR, giving one entry per CDR3 protein. The sample lists roughly 380,000 distinct CDR3 sequences, roughly 14% occurring once. With respect to this clonotype: What it recognizes is unknown.

Trimming removed 9 bases from V and 0 bases from J, with 12 bases in between. Germline CDR1 is LNHDA and CDR2 is SQIVND (reference sequence). The CDR3 consists of 14 residues. The receptor comes from a woman in her fifties or sixties with Graves' hyperthyroidism. This chain uses TRBV19 with TRBJ2-1, with a tentative D call TRBD2 (6 bases). Material: blood. CDR3 DNA sequence: TGTGCCAGCCGGGACTCTGCCTCCTACAATGAGCAGTTCTTC. Translating gives CASRDSASYNEQFF. Combining the CDR3 with reference TRBV19 and TRBJ2-1 gives the whole variable domain DGGITQSPKYLFRKEGQNVTLSCEQNLNHDAMYWYRQDPGQGLRLIYYSQIVNDFQKGDIAEGYSVSREKKESFPLTVTSAQKNPTAFYLCASRDSASYNEQFFGPGTRLTVL.